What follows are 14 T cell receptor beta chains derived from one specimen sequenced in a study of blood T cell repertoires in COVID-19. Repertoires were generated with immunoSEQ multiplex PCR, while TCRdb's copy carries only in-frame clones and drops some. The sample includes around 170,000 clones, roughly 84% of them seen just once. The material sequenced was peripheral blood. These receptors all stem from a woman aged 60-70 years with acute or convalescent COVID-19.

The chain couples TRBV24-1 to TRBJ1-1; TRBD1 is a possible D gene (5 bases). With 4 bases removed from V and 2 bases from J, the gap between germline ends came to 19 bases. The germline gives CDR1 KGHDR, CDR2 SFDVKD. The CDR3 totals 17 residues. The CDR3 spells CATSDLGEGGVNTEAFF. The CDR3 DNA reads TGTGCCACCAGTGACCTCGGGGAGGGAGGGGTAAACACTGAAGCTTTCTTT.

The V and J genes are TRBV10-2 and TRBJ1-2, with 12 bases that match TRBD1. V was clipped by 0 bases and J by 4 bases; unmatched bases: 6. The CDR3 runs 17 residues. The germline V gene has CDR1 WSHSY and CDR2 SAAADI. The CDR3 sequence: CASSESRDRGRLYGYTF. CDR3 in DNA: TGCGCCAGCAGTGAGTCGAGGGACAGGGGGCGGCTCTATGGCTACACCTTC.

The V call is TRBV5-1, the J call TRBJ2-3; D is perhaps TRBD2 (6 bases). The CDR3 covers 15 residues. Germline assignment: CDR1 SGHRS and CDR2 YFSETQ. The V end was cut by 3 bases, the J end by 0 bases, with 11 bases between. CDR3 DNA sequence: TGCGCCAGCAGCTGGGAGACTAGGAGCACAGATACGCAGTATTTT. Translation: CASSWETRSTDTQYF.

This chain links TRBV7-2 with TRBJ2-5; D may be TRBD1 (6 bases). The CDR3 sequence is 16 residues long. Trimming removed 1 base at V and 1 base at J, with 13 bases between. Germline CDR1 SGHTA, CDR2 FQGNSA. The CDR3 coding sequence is TGTGCCAGCAGCTTAGTAGGACAGTATCGCCAAGAGACCCAGTACTTC. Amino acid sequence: CASSLVGQYRQETQYF.

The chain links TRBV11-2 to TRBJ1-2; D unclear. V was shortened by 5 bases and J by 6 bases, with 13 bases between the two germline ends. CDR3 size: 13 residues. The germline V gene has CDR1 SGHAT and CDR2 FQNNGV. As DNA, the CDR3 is TGTGCCAGCAGCCAACGGGTGACGGATGGCTACACCTTC. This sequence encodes CASSQRVTDGYTF.

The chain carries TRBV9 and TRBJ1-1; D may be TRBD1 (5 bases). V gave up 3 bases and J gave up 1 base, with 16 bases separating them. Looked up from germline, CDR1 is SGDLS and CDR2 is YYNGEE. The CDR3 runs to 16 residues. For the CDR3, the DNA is TGTGCCAGCAGCGCACCAATCCAGGGATCGAACACTGAAGCTTTCTTT. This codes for CASSAPIQGSNTEAFF.

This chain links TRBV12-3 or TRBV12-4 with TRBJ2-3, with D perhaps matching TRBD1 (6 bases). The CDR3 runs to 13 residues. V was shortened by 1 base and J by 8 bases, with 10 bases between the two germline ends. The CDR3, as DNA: TGTGCCAGCAGTTTAGGGCAGGGGTCTACGCAGTATTTT. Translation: CASSLGQGSTQYF.

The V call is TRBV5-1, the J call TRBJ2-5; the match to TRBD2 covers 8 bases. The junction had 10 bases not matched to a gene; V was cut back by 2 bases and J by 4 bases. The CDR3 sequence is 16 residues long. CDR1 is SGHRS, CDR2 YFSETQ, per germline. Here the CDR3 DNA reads TGCGCCAGCAGCTTATCGGGGGGGCCTGGAACAGAGACCCAGTACTTC. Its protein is CASSLSGGPGTETQYF.

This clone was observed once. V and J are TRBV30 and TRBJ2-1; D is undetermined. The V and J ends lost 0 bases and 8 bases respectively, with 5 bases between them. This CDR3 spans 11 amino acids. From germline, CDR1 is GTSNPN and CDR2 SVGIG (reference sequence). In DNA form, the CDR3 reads TGTGCCTGGAGTGTACGGGATGAGCAGTTCTTC. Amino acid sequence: CAWSVRDEQFF.

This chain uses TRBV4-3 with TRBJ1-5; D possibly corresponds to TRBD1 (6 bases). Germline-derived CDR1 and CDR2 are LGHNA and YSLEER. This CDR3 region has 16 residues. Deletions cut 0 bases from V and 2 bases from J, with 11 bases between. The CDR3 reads CASSQDAGTRNQPQHF. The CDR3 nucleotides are TGCGCCAGCAGCCAAGACGCCGGGACACGCAATCAGCCCCAGCATTTT.

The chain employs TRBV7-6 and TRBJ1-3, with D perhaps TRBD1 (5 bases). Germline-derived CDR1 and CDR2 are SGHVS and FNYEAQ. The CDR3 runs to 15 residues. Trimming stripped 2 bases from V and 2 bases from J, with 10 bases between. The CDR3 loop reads CASSLYATAGNTIYF. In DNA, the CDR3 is TGTGCCAGCAGCTTATATGCGACAGCTGGAAACACCATATATTTT. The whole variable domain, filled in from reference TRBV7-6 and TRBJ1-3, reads GAGVSQSPRYKVTKRGQDVALRCDPISGHVSLYWYRQALGQGPEFLTYFNYEAQQDKSGLPNDRFSAERPEGSISTLTIQRTEQRDSAMYRCASSLYATAGNTIYFGEGSWLTVV.

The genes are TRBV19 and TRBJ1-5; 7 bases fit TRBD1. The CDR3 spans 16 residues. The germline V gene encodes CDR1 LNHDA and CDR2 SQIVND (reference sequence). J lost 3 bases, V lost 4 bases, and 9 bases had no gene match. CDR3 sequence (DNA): TGTGCCAGTAGTACCGACGGGACAGCTTACAATCAGCCCCAGCATTTT. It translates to CASSTDGTAYNQPQHF.

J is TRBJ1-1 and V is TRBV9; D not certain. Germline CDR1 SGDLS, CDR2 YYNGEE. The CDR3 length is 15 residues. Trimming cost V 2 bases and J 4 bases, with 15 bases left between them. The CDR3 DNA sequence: TGTGCCAGCAGCGTTTCGTGGGGAGGGAGCACTGAAGCTTTCTTT. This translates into CASSVSWGGSTEAFF.

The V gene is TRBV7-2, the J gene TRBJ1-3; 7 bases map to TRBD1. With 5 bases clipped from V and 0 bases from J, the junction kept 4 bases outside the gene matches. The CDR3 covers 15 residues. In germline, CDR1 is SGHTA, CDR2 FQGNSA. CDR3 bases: TGTGCCAGCAGCCCGGGACAGAGCTCTGGAAACACCATATATTTT. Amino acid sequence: CASSPGQSSGNTIYF. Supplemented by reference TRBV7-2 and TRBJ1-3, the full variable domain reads GAGVSQSPSNKVTEKGKDVELRCDPISGHTALYWYRQSLGQGLEFLIYFQGNSAPDKSGLPSDRFSAERTGGSVSTLTIQRTQQEDSAVYLCASSPGQSSGNTIYFGEGSWLTVV.